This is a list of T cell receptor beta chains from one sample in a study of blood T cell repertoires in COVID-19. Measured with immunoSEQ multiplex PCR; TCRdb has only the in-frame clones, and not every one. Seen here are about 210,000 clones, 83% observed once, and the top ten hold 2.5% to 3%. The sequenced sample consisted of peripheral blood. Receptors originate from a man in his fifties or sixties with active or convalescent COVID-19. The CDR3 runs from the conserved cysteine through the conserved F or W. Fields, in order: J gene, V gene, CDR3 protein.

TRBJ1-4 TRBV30 CAWSPRGEKLFF
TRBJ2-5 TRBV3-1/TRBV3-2 CASRIAGPLQETQYF
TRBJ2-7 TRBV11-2 CASSRSTGLTYEQYF
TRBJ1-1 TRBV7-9 CASSLLDRTEAFF
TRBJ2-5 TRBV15 CATSPRRGQNQETQYF
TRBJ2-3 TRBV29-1 CSVEVYRGPSTDTQYF
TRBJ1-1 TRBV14 CASSQVIPEAFF
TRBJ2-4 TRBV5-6 CASSLSRQGGWAKNIQYF
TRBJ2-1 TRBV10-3 CAIASAGARAEQFF
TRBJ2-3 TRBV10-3 CAISESERGSTDTQYF
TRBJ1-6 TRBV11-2 CASSLKRVAGYNSPLHF
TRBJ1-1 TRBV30 CAWRWTGVNTEAFF
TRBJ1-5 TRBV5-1 CASSLAGGEQPQHF
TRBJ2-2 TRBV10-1 CASSDRNTGELFF
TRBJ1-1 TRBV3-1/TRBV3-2 CASSQATGGGTEAFF
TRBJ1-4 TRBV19 CASSSPMAEKLFF
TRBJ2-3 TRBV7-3 CASSPQPSGTDTQYF
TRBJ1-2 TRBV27 CASSFHTRQGRGYTF
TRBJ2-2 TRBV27 CASSLNLRVAGELFF
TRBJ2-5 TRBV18 CASSPLGQGIQETQYF
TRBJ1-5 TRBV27 CASSLSRVGNQPQHF
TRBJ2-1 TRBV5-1 CASSLGDRALDEQFF
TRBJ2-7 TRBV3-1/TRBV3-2 CASSNSGLGADSYEQYF
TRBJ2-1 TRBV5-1 CASSLMSLRGQNEQFF
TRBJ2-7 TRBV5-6 CASSLSFYEQYF
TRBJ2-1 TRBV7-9 CASSNGQGLDEQFF
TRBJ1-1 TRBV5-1 CASSLGTGGIRTEAFF
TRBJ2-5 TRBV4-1 CASSQKWAGPPQETQYF
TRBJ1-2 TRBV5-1 CASSPGQGFDYGYTF
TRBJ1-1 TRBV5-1 CASSLDGFGAFF
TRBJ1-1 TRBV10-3 CAISERQGTEAFF
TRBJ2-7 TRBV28 CASLLAGGPHEQYF
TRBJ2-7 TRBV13 CASSLGVSGSYEQYF
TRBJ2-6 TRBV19 CASSIDSGGMGVGANVLTF
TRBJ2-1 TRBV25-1 CASSEMGLSLRGNEQFF
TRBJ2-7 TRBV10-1 CASIGLAGASSHEQYF
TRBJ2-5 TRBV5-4 CASSYGGTQETQYF
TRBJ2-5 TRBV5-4 CASSGRLAEHGETQYF
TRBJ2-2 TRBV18 CASSQIQGALDTGELFF
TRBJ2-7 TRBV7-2 CASSLESTPNLYEQYF
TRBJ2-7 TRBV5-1 CASHFAYEQYF
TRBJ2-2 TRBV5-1 CASSKQGSGELFF
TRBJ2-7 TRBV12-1 CASSFAETSGNPNEQYF
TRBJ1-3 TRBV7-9 CASSPSQHRGLYF
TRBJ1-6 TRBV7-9 CASSLGLETGLNSPLHF
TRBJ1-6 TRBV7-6 CASSLAEGTARNSPLHF
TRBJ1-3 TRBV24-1 CATTPPAGTAFSSGNTIYF
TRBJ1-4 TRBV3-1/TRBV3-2 CASSPGQGNEKLFF
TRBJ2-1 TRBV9 CASSVASGGGYNEQFF
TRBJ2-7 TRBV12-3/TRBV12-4 CASSREYEQYF
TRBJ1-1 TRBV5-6 CASSLTVNTEAFF